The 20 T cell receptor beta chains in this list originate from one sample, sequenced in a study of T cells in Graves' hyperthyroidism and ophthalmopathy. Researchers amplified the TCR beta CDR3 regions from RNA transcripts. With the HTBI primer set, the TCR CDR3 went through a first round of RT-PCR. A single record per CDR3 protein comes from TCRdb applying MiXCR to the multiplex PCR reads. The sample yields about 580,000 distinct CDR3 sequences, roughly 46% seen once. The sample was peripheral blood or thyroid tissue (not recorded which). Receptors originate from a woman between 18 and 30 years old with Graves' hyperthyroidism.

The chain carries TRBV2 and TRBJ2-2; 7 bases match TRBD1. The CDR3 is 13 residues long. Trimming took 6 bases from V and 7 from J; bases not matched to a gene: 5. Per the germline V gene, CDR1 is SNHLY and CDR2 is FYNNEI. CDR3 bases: TGTGCCAGCAGCATACAGGGGAGCGGGGAGCTGTTTTTT. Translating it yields CASSIQGSGELFF.

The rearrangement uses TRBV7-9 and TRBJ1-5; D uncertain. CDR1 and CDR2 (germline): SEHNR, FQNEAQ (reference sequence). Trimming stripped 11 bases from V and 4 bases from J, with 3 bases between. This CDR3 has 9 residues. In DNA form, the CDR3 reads TGTGCCGAAAATCAGCCCCAGCATTTT. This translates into CAENQPQHF.

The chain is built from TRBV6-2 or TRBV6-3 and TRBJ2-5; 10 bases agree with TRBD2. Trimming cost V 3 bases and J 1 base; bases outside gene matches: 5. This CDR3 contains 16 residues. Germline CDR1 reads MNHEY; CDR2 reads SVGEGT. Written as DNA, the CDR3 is TGTGCCAGCAGTTATGGGGAGCGGGAGGGCCAAGAGACCCAGTACTTC. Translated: CASSYGEREGQETQYF.

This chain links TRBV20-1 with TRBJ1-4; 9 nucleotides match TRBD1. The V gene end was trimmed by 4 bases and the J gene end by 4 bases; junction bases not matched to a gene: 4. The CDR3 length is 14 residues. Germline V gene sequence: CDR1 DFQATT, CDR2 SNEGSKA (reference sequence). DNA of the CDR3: TGCAGTGCTATAATGGGACAGGGTAATGAAAAACTGTTTTTT. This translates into CSAIMGQGNEKLFF.

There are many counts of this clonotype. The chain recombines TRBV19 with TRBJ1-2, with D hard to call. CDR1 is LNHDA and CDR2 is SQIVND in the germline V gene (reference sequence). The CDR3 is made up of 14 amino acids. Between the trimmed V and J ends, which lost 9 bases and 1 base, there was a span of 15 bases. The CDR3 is CASSSQLLNYGYTF. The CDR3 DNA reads TGTGCCAGCTCCTCCCAGCTACTTAACTATGGCTACACCTTC.

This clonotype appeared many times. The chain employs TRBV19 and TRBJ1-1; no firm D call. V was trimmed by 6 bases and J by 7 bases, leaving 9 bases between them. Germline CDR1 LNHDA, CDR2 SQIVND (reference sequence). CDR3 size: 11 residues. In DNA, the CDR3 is TGTGCCAGTAGCGACGGTCTTGAAGCTTTCTTT. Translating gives CASSDGLEAFF. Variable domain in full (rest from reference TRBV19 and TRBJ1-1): DGGITQSPKYLFRKEGQNVTLSCEQNLNHDAMYWYRQDPGQGLRLIYYSQIVNDFQKGDIAEGYSVSREKKESFPLTVTSAQKNPTAFYLCASSDGLEAFFGQGTRLTVV.

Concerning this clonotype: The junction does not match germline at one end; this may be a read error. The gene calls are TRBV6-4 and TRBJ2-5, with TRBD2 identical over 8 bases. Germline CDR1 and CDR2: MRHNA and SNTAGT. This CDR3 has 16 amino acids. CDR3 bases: TGTGCCAGCAGTCCCCTTAGCGGGGAACACCAAGAGACCCGGTACTTC. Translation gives CASSPLSGEHQETRYF.

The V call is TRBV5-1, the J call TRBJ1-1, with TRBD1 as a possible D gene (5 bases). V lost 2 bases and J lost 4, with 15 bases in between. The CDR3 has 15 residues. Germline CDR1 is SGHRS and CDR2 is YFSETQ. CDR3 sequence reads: CASSFVSGRGTEAFF. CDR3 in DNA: TGCGCCAGCAGCTTTGTTTCAGGGAGGGGCACTGAAGCTTTCTTT. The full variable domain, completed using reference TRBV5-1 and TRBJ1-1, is KAGVTQTPRYLIKTRGQQVTLSCSPISGHRSVSWYQQTPGQGLQFLFEYFSETQRNKGNFPGRFSGRQFSNSRSEMNVSTLELGDSALYLCASSFVSGRGTEAFFGQGTRLTVV.

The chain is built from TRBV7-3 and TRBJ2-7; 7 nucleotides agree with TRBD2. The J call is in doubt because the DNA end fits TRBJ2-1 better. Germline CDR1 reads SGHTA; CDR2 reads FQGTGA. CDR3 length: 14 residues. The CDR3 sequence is CASSGGGSYNEQFF. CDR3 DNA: TGTGCCAGCAGCGGCGGGGGCTCCTACAATGAGCAGTTCTTC.

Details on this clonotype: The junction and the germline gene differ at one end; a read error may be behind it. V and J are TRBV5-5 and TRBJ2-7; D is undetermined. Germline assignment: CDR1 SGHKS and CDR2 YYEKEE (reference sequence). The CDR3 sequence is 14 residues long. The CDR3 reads CACSQFRYSYEQYF. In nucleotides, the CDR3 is TGTGCCTGCAGCCAATTTCGATATTCCTACGAGCAGTACTTC.

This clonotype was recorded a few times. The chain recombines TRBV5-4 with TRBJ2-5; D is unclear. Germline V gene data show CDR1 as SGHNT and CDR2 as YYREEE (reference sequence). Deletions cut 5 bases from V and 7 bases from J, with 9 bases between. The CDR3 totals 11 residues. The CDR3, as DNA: TGTGCCAGCAGTCCTTGGGGGACCCAGTACTTC. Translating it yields CASSPWGTQYF.

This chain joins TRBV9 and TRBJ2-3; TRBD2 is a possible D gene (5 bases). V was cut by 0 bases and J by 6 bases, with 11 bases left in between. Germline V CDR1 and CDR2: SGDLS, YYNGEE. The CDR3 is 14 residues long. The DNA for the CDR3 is TGTGCCAGCAGCGTAGACGGGATCGTTGATACGCAGTATTTT. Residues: CASSVDGIVDTQYF.

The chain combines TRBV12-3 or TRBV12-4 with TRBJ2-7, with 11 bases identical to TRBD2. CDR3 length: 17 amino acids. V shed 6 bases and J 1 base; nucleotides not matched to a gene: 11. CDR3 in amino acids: CASRAHPGLAASYEQYF. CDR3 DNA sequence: TGTGCCAGCAGAGCACACCCGGGACTAGCGGCATCCTACGAGCAGTACTTC.

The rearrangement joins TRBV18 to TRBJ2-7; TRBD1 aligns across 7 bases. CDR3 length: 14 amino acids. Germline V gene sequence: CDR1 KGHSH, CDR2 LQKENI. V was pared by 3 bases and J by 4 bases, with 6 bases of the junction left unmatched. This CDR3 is CASSPLGQDYEQYF. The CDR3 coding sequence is TGTGCCAGCTCACCCCTCGGACAGGATTACGAGCAGTACTTC.

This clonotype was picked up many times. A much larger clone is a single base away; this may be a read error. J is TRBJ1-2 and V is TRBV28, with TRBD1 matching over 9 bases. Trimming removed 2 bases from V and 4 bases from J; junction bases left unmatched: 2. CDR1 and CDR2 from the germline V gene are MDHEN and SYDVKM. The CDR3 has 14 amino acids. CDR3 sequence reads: CASSLTGGFYGYTF. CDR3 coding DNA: TGTGCCAGCAGTTTAACAGGGGGCTTCTATGGCTACACCTTC.

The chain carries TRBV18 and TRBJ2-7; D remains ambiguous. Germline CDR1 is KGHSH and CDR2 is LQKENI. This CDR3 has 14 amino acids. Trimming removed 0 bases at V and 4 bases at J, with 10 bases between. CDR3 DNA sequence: TGTGCCAGCTCACCACCGGCCTTGGGGTACGAGCAGTACTTC. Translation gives CASSPPALGYEQYF.

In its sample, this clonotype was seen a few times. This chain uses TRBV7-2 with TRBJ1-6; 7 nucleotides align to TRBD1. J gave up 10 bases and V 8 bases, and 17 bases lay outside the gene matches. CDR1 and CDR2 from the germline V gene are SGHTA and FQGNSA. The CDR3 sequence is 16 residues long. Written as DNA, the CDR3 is TGTGCCAGCTCACCTCCAGGTCTCACAGGGGCCTCACCCCTCCACTTT. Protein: CASSPPGLTGASPLHF.

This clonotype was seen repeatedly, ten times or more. This chain's CDR3 is CASSYPVRSTEAFF. For the CDR3, the DNA is TGTGCCAGCAGTTACCCCGTAAGGAGCACTGAAGCTTTCTTT. V and J are TRBV6-2 or TRBV6-3 and TRBJ1-1; no reliable D call. The CDR3 contains 14 residues. Trimming took off 2 bases at V and 4 bases at J, with 11 bases between the two ends. Germline CDR1 MNHEY, CDR2 SVGEGT.

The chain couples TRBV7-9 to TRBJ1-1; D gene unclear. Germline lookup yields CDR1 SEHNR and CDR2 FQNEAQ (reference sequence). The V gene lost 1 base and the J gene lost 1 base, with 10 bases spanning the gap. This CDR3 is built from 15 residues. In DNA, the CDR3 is TGTGCCAGCAGCTTAGACATGGGTGGGAACACTGAAGCTTTCTTT. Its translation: CASSLDMGGNTEAFF.

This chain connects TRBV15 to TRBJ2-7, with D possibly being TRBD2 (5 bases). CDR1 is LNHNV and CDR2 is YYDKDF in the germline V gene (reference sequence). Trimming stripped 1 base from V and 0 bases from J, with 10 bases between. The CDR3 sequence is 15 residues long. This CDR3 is CATSRGTLISYEQYF. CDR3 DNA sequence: TGTGCCACCAGCAGAGGGACTTTGATCTCCTACGAGCAGTACTTC.